This TCR beta chain was identified during a study of blood T cell repertoires in COVID-19 (dated by TCRdb to the early 2020s). For the study in its entirety: Samples from collaborators originated in the United States, Italy and Spain and spanned both the acute and convalescent phases of COVID-19. A freely available public database, intended as a resource for researchers studying the immune response to SARS-CoV-2, is where the repertoires were released. Where available, HLA class I and class II types were taken from metadata supplied by the sample provider and were not determined by assay-based typing. Samples came from the ongoing ImmuneRACE study (first 160 participants) plus 1,254 subjects from 6 global collaborators. The material from the prospective study consisted of cDNA or gDNA derived from T cells, B-cell-depleted T cells, or PBMCs. A de-identified subject ID, COVID-19 status, age in years and sex were almost always included in the sample metadata. The dataset comprised deeply sampled blood TCRbeta repertoires from subjects exposed to, actively infected with, or recovered from COVID-19.

Another Seattle source contributed samples from volunteer blood donors who had recovered from COVID-19. Each collaborating institution followed its own protocols to collect whole blood in K2EDTA tubes. Collaborator samples were shipped for TCRbeta analysis as frozen whole blood, isolated PBMCs, or DNA extracted from either sample type. TCRbeta CDR3 regions were amplified from genomic DNA by means of the immunoSEQ Assay, a bias-controlled multiplex PCR. On the authors' methods: Nucleated cell counts per sample were estimated from amplification of reference gene primers within the assay. Sequence reads were collapsed and filtered to measure the absolute abundance of every unique TCRbeta CDR3 rearrangement. For each sample, productive Simpson clonality was calculated as the square root of Simpson's diversity index across productive rearrangements. This immuneACCESS table, as held by TCRdb, lists in-frame sequences with V and J called but not all clones. Of the missing ones, under half trace to an unresolved V gene in checked studies; the others have no known cause. V and J calls plus clone size are reproduced from that table; the DNA served to infer D and trimming. The sample includes about 240,000 clones, with around 88% observed a single time. Of the sample, roughly 3% falls within the top ten clones.

General conclusions and limits of the study: The amount of clinical and demographic metadata varied by source and participant and was provided uncurated.

Concerning this clone: The clone's antigen remains unknown. It has no much larger one-base neighbor in the sample; base qualities were not kept.

V sheds 3 bases and J sheds 2 bases, leaving 11 bases between their ends. From the cysteine through the phenylalanine, the CDR3 covers 15 amino acids. Only the CDR3 region is kept as DNA, spanning 45 bases read in frame from base 1. CDR1 and CDR2, per the germline V gene (reference sequence), are LNHNV and YYDKDF. This TCR came from a woman aged 25 to 39 who had recovered from COVID-19. Sequenced: peripheral blood. Recombination linked TRBV15 to TRBJ1-5; perhaps TRBD1 is the D gene, with 5 bases matching. This receptor has the CDR3 CATSSPRGGNQPQHF. The DNA reads as follows: TGTGCCACCAGCAGCCCCCGGGGGGGCAATCAGCCCCAGCATTTT.